The following is a T cell receptor beta chain sequence with its context. What it binds is not known. Other DNA sequences of this sample code for an identical CDR3. This sample was included in a study of CD8+ T cells in alopecia areata. About the study: It was oral tofacitinib, at 5 to 10 mg twice daily, that treated patients received. Notes on the study in general: Possibly because of HLA-related factors, TCR sharing was less clear across patients than in mice.

The CDR3 has 14 residues. The V gene lost 3 bases and the J gene lost 0 bases, with 8 bases spanning the gap. Germline V lookup: CDR1 MNHEY, CDR2 SMNVEV (reference sequence). Following RNA extraction, reverse transcription yielded cDNA that acted as the sequencing template. Clones were read by immunoSEQ multiplex PCR, and TCRdb kept only the in-frame ones, dropping some. Of fewer than 80,000 clones listed, roughly 60% are singletons. Peripheral blood, together with lesional scalp punch biopsies, was collected from alopecia areata patients. Sorted populations comprised CD4+ and CD8+ T cells obtained from PBMCs.

The rearrangement links TRBV27 to TRBJ1-1; D possibly corresponds to TRBD1 (6 bases). This TCR derives from a human donor with alopecia areata. The sequenced sample was CD8+ T cells sorted from blood, obtained at week 0. The chain's CDR3 is CASSLGGLNTEAFF. CDR3 coding DNA: TGTGCCAGCAGTTTGGGGGGGCTGAACACTGAAGCTTTCTTT.